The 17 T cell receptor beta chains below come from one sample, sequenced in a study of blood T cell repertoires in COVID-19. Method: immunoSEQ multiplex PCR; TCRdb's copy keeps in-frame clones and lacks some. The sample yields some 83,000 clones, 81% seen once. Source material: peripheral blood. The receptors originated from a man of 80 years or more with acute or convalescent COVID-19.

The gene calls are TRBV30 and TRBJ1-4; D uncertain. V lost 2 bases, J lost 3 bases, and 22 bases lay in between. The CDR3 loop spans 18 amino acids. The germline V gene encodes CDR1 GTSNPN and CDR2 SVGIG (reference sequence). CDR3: CAWSLSRAGKSPNEKLFF. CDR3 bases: TGTGCCTGGAGTCTAAGCCGGGCGGGGAAATCCCCTAATGAAAAACTGTTTTTT.

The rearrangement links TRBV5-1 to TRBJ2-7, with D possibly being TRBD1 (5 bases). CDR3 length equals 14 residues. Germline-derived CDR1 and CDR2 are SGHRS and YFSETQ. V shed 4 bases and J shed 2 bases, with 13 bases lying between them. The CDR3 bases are TGCGCCAGCAGCCCAAGCAAAGGGGCCTACGAGCAGTACTTC. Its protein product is CASSPSKGAYEQYF. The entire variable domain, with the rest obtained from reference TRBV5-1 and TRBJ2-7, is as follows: KAGVTQTPRYLIKTRGQQVTLSCSPISGHRSVSWYQQTPGQGLQFLFEYFSETQRNKGNFPGRFSGRQFSNSRSEMNVSTLELGDSALYLCASSPSKGAYEQYFGPGTRLTVT.

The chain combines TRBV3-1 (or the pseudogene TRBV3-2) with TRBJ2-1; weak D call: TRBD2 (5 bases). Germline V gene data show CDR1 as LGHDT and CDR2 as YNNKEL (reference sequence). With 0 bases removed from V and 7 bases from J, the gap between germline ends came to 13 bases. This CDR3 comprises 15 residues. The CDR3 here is CASSQEWASSNEQFF. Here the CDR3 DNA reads TGTGCCAGCAGCCAAGAATGGGCTAGCTCAAATGAGCAGTTCTTC.

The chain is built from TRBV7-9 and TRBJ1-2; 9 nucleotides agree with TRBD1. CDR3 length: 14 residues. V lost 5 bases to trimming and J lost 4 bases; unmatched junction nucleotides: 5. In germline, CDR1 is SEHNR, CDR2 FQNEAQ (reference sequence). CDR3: CASSTDRGIYGYTF. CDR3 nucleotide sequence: TGTGCCAGCAGCACGGACAGGGGAATCTATGGCTACACCTTC. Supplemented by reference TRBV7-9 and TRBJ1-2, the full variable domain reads DTGVSQNPRHKITKRGQNVTFRCDPISEHNRLYWYRQTLGQGPEFLTYFQNEAQLEKSRLLSDRFSAERPKGSFSTLEIQRTEQGDSAMYLCASSTDRGIYGYTFGSGTRLTVV.

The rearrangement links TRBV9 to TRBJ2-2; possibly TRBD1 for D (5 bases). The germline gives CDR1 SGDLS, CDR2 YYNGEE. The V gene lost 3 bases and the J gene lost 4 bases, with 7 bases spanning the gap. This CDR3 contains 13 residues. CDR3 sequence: CASSGGRTGELFF. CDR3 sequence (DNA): TGTGCCAGCAGCGGGGGCCGCACCGGGGAGCTGTTTTTT.

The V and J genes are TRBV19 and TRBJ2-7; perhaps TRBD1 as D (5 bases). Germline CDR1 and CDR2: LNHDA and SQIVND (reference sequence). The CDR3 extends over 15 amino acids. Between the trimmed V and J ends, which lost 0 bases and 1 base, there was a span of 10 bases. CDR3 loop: CASSIDTQASYEQYF. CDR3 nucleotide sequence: TGTGCCAGTAGTATAGATACACAGGCTTCCTACGAGCAGTACTTC. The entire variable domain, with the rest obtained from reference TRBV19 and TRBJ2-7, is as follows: DGGITQSPKYLFRKEGQNVTLSCEQNLNHDAMYWYRQDPGQGLRLIYYSQIVNDFQKGDIAEGYSVSREKKESFPLTVTSAQKNPTAFYLCASSIDTQASYEQYFGPGTRLTVT.

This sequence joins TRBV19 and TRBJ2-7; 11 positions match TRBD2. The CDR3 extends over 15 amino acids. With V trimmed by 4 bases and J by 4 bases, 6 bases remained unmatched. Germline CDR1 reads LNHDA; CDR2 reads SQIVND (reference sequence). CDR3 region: CASSKTLAGAYEQYF. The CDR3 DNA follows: TGTGCCAGTAGTAAGACACTAGCGGGAGCTTACGAGCAGTACTTC.

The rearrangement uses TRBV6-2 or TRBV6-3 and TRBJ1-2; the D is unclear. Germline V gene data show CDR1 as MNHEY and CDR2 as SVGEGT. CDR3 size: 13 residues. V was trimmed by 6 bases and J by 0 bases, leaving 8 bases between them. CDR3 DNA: TGTGCCAGCAGCCTCGGGGCTAACTATGGCTACACCTTC. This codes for CASSLGANYGYTF.

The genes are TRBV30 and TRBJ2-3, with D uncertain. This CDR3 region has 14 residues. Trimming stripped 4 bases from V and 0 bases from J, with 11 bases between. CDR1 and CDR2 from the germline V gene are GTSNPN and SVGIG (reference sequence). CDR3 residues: CAWTYTRSTDTQYF. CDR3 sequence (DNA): TGTGCCTGGACGTACACCCGCAGCACAGATACGCAGTATTTT. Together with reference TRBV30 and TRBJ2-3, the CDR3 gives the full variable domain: SQTIHQWPATLVQPVGSPLSLECTVEGTSNPNLYWYRQAAGRGLQLLFYSVGIGQISSEVPQNLSASRPQDRQFILSSKKLLLSDSGFYLCAWTYTRSTDTQYFGPGTRLTVL.

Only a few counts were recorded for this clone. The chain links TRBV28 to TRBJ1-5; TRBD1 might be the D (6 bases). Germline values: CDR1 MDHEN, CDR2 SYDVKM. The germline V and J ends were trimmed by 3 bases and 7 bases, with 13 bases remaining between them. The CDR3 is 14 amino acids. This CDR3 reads CASSFLGAGQPQHF. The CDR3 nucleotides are TGTGCCAGCAGTTTTTTGGGGGCCGGGCAGCCCCAGCATTTT.

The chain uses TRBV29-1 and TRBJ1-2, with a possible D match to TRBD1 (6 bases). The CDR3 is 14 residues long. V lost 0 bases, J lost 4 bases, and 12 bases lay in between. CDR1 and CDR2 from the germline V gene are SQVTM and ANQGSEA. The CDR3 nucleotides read TGCAGCGTTGAAGATCGCAGGGGAAGCTATGGCTACACCTTC. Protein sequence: CSVEDRRGSYGYTF.

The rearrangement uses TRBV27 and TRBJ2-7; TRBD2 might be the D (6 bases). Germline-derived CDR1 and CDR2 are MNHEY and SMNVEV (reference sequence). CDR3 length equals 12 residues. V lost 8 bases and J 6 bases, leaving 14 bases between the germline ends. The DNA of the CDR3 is TGTGCCAGCGGCCGGCGGGGAGCCGAGCAGTACTTC. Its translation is CASGRRGAEQYF.

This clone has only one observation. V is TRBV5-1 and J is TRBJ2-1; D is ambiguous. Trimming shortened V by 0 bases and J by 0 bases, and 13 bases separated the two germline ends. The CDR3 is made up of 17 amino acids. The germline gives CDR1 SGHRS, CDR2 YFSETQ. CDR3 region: CASSLALTSSSYNEQFF. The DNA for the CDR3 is TGCGCCAGCAGCTTGGCACTAACCTCTAGCTCCTACAATGAGCAGTTCTTC.

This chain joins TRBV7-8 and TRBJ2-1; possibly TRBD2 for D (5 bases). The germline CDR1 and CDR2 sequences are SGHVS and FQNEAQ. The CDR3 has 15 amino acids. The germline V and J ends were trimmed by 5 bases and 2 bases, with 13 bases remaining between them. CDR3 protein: CASSAGIIPYNEQFF. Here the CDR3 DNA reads TGTGCCAGCAGCGCCGGGATCATCCCCTACAATGAGCAGTTCTTC.

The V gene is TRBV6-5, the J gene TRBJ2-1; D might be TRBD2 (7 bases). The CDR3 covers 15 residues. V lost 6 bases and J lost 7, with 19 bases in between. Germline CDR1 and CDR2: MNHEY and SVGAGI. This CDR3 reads CASSLGGAFGNEQFF. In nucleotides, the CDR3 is TGTGCCAGCAGCTTGGGGGGGGCTTTTGGGAATGAGCAGTTCTTC.

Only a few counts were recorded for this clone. In DNA, the CDR3 is TGTGCCAGCTCACCACCACTTCGACAGGGCCATCCTGAAGCTTTCTTT. Translation: CASSPPLRQGHPEAFF. The V and J genes are TRBV18 and TRBJ1-1; the match to TRBD1 covers 7 bases. CDR1 is KGHSH, CDR2 LQKENI, per germline. This CDR3 is built from 16 residues. The V and J ends lost 0 bases and 6 bases, in that order; junction bases with no gene match: 10.

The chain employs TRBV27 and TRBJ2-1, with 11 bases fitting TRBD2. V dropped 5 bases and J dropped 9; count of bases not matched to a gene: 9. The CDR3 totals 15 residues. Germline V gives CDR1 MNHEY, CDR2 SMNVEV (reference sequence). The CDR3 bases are TGTGCCAGCAGTCTCCTCCTAGCGGGAGGTATTGAGCAGTTCTTC. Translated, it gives CASSLLLAGGIEQFF.